Listed below are T cell receptor beta chains from one sample, sequenced in a study of cytomegalovirus exposure and HLA in healthy donors. Some clones are missing from TCRdb's copy, which holds only in-frame ones; the method was immunoSEQ multiplex PCR. The sample includes approximately 130,000 clones, about 81% of them seen just once. The specimen sequenced was PBMCs. The receptors here all came from a woman aged 45-65 years in good health and CMV-seropositive. Both conserved end residues are part of each CDR3. D genes are given only for firm matches. Clone size is given for some rows only: seen once, a few or many times, or a class if the clone is expanded.

V gene: TRBV7-2; J gene: TRBJ2-7; clone size: -; D gene: -; CDR3 DNA: TGTGCCAGCAGCGACAGGGGACTAACCTACGAGCAGTACTTC; CDR3 protein: CASSDRGLTYEQYF
V gene: TRBV12-5; J gene: TRBJ1-2; clone size: -; D gene: -; CDR3 DNA: TGTGCTAGTGGTTTGGTACGGGAAGGATTAAGGATACCGAACTATGGCTACACCTTC; CDR3 protein: CASGLVREGLRIPNYGYTF
V gene: TRBV10-3; J gene: TRBJ2-6; clone size: -; D gene: TRBD1; CDR3 DNA: TGTGCCACCGGACAGGCGGCCGGGGCCAACGTCCTGACTTTC; CDR3 protein: CATGQAAGANVLTF
V gene: TRBV4-2; J gene: TRBJ2-7; clone size: -; D gene: TRBD2; CDR3 DNA: TGTGCCAGCAGCCCGAGTCCCGGGACTAGCGGGGGATATACCTCGGGGGAGCAGTACTTC; CDR3 protein: CASSPSPGTSGGYTSGEQYF
V gene: TRBV19; J gene: TRBJ1-4; clone size: -; D gene: TRBD1; CDR3 DNA: TGTGCCAGTAGATGGGACAGCCCTAATGAAAAACTGTTTTTT; CDR3 protein: CASRWDSPNEKLFF
V gene: TRBV29-1; J gene: TRBJ2-1; clone size: -; D gene: TRBD2; CDR3 DNA: TGCAGCGTTGAAGATCCGAGCGGGAGGGCAGTCGATGAGCAGTTCTTC; CDR3 protein: CSVEDPSGRAVDEQFF
V gene: TRBV5-6; J gene: TRBJ1-1; clone size: -; D gene: -; CDR3 DNA: TGTGCCAGCAGTGTAAGCTTGACTGAAGCTTTCTTT; CDR3 protein: CASSVSLTEAFF
V gene: TRBV6-5; J gene: TRBJ2-7; clone size: -; D gene: -; CDR3 DNA: TGTGCCAGCAGCAAATCCCCCCCCTACGAGCAGTACTTC; CDR3 protein: CASSKSPPYEQYF
V gene: TRBV9; J gene: TRBJ2-1; clone size: -; D gene: -; CDR3 DNA: TGTGCCAGCAGCGTAAACGGGATTGCCGGTGAGCAGTTCTTC; CDR3 protein: CASSVNGIAGEQFF
V gene: TRBV4-1; J gene: TRBJ1-1; clone size: -; D gene: -; CDR3 DNA: TGCGCCAGCAGCCAAGATCCGGGAGCTGGGGTAACTGAAGCTTTCTTT; CDR3 protein: CASSQDPGAGVTEAFF
V gene: TRBV5-6; J gene: TRBJ2-1; clone size: -; D gene: -; CDR3 DNA: TGTGCCCTTCGGGGGAATGAGCAGTTCTTC; CDR3 protein: CALRGNEQFF
V gene: TRBV7-6; J gene: TRBJ2-3; clone size: -; D gene: -; CDR3 DNA: TGTGCCAGCAGGTCAAGTTCAACTAGCACCCGCGGGGATACGCAGTATTTT; CDR3 protein: CASRSSSTSTRGDTQYF
V gene: TRBV5-5; J gene: TRBJ2-1; clone size: -; D gene: TRBD2; CDR3 DNA: TGTGCCAGCAGCTTGGAGCCGGGACTAGCGGGGATCGATGAGCAGTTCTTC; CDR3 protein: CASSLEPGLAGIDEQFF
V gene: TRBV7-2; J gene: TRBJ2-4; clone size: -; D gene: -; CDR3 DNA: TGTGCCAGCAGCCCAGGGGCGCCCAAAAACATTCAGTACTTC; CDR3 protein: CASSPGAPKNIQYF
V gene: TRBV7-8; J gene: TRBJ1-2; clone size: few; D gene: TRBD1; CDR3 DNA: TGTGCCAGCAGCTTAGAAGGGACAGTTACGAGCACCTTC; CDR3 protein: CASSLEGTVTSTF
V gene: TRBV7-9; J gene: TRBJ1-1; clone size: -; D gene: TRBD1; CDR3 DNA: TGTGCCAGCAGCTTAAGCGGACAGGGAGCTTTCTTT; CDR3 protein: CASSLSGQGAFF
V gene: TRBV4-3; J gene: TRBJ2-3; clone size: -; D gene: TRBD2; CDR3 DNA: TGCGCCAGCAGCCAAGGACTAGCGGGGATCACAGATACGCAGTATTTT; CDR3 protein: CASSQGLAGITDTQYF
V gene: TRBV4-3; J gene: TRBJ2-3; clone size: -; D gene: TRBD1; CDR3 DNA: TGCGCCAGCAGCCAAACGGGACAGGCTGGAGGAGATACGCAGTATTTT; CDR3 protein: CASSQTGQAGGDTQYF
V gene: TRBV11-2; J gene: TRBJ2-1; clone size: -; D gene: TRBD2; CDR3 DNA: TGTGCCAGCAGCGTGACTAGCGGGAGGCCGGGTGAGCAGTTCTTC; CDR3 protein: CASSVTSGRPGEQFF
V gene: TRBV5-1; J gene: TRBJ2-1; clone size: few; D gene: TRBD2; CDR3 DNA: TGCGCCAGCAGTCCTAGCGGGAGGGGTAATGAGCAGTTCTTC; CDR3 protein: CASSPSGRGNEQFF
V gene: TRBV7-9; J gene: TRBJ2-7; clone size: -; D gene: TRBD1; CDR3 DNA: TGTGCCAGCAGCCCCCCCACACAGACAGGGTACAACGAGCAGTACTTC; CDR3 protein: CASSPPTQTGYNEQYF
V gene: TRBV27; J gene: TRBJ1-1; clone size: -; D gene: -; CDR3 DNA: TGTGCCAGCAGTTTTAGGAGGGGCGTTAGGGACACTGAAGCTTTCTTT; CDR3 protein: CASSFRRGVRDTEAFF
V gene: TRBV15; J gene: TRBJ1-2; clone size: -; D gene: -; CDR3 DNA: TGTGCCACCAGCAGCCAAAGGGTGATGGGGGGTGGGGGCTACACCTTC; CDR3 protein: CATSSQRVMGGGGYTF
V gene: TRBV6-6; J gene: TRBJ1-2; clone size: -; D gene: TRBD1; CDR3 DNA: TGTGCCAGCAGTACAGGGGGGCGCCCCCTCTATGGCTACACCTTC; CDR3 protein: CASSTGGRPLYGYTF
V gene: TRBV19; J gene: TRBJ2-3; clone size: -; D gene: TRBD2; CDR3 DNA: TGTGCCAGTAGGTTAGCGGGGGGGCCCCCAGATACGCAGTATTTT; CDR3 protein: CASRLAGGPPDTQYF
V gene: TRBV9; J gene: TRBJ1-5; clone size: -; D gene: -; CDR3 DNA: TGTGCCAGCAGCTCATGGGGAGGGGTCAATCAGCCCCAGCATTTT; CDR3 protein: CASSSWGGVNQPQHF
V gene: TRBV10-3; J gene: TRBJ1-4; clone size: -; D gene: TRBD1; CDR3 DNA: TGTGCCATTCGACAGGGGGCGACTAATGAAAAACTGTTTTTT; CDR3 protein: CAIRQGATNEKLFF
V gene: TRBV7-2; J gene: TRBJ2-1; clone size: -; D gene: -; CDR3 DNA: TGTGCCAGCAGCTTAGTTGCCAGGGTCTCCTACAATGAGCAGTTCTTC; CDR3 protein: CASSLVARVSYNEQFF
V gene: TRBV7-2; J gene: TRBJ1-2; clone size: few; D gene: TRBD1; CDR3 DNA: TGTGCCAGCAGCTTAGTACCGGGACAGAGCTATGGCTACACCTTC; CDR3 protein: CASSLVPGQSYGYTF
V gene: TRBV5-4; J gene: TRBJ2-5; clone size: -; D gene: TRBD1; CDR3 DNA: TGTGCCAGCAGCGTTCCCCCAGGGGGAGAGACCCAGTACTTC; CDR3 protein: CASSVPPGGETQYF
V gene: TRBV9; J gene: TRBJ1-5; clone size: -; D gene: -; CDR3 DNA: TGTGCCAGCAGCGTAGGTCCAGGCGATCAGCCCCAGCATTTT; CDR3 protein: CASSVGPGDQPQHF